The present entry profiles one TCR beta chain with its context. TCRdb re-derived calls from the RT-PCR reads in MiXCR, one entry per CDR3 protein. The sample includes roughly 500,000 distinct CDR3 sequences, 25% of them seen just once. The data derive from a study of response to subunit inactivated influenza vaccine. CDR3 length equals 15 residues. The V gene end was trimmed by 7 bases and the J gene end by 2 bases; junction bases not matched to a gene: 7. Germline loops: CDR1 SEHNR, CDR2 FQNEAQ (reference sequence). The sequence was obtained from a man aged 50 to 60 who received an inactivated influenza vaccine. This sequence joins TRBV7-9 and TRBJ2-1, with 8 bases lining up with TRBD2. Specimen: CD4+ T cells sorted from PBMCs, collected 5 days after vaccination. The CDR3 nucleotides read TGTGCCAGCACCTTTACGGGAGGGCCCTACAATGAGCAGTTCTTC. Protein: CASTFTGGPYNEQFF.